This T cell receptor (beta chain) was sequenced in a study of blood T cells in healthy people across ages. Roughly 9.8 milliliters of peripheral blood were drawn from each donor. Total RNA was extracted at no less than 5 micrograms per sample. The germline V gene has CDR1 SQVTM and CDR2 ANQGSEA. The CDR3 has 11 amino acids. A second about 7 to 12 cycle PCR used barcoded and J-beta primers. The template-switch adaptor, which had 12 random nucleotides, put a tag on each cDNA molecule. TCRdb reprocessed the 5' RACE reads via MiXCR and lists one record per CDR3 protein. The sample lists around 1,800,000 distinct CDR3 sequences; about two fifths were seen once. Of note for this clonotype: A much larger clone lies one base from this, so it may be a read error.

This clonotype was obtained from a human donor in good health. The rearrangement uses TRBV29-1 and TRBJ1-2; possible D gene TRBD1, 5 bases. The source material was blood. Here the CDR3 DNA reads TGCAGCGTTGAGGCAGGGTATGACTACACCTTC. Protein sequence: CSVEAGYDYTF.